The 9 T cell receptor beta chains listed next were all sequenced from one sample in a study of control samples from healthy donors and cancer patients. Sequenced by immunoSEQ multiplex PCR; TCRdb stores in-frame clones only, minus some. The data contain 130,000 or so clones, over 85% of them singletons. Sequencing was carried out using PBMCs. The receptors originated from a middle-aged man with head and neck cancer.

J is TRBJ2-5 and V is TRBV10-2, with D perhaps matching TRBD1 or TRBD2 (6 bases each). CDR1 is WSHSY, CDR2 SAAADI, per germline. Deletions cut 6 bases from V and 2 bases from J, with 13 bases between. CDR3 length: 14 residues. The CDR3: CASRQGRGQETQYF. The CDR3 DNA follows: TGCGCCAGCAGACAGGGACGGGGGCAAGAGACCCAGTACTTC.

J is TRBJ2-1 and V is TRBV9; 7 bases are a match to TRBD1. The CDR3 has 14 amino acids. Germline-derived CDR1 and CDR2 are SGDLS and YYNGEE. V lost 3 bases and J lost 6; bases outside the gene matches: 6. The CDR3 sequence is CASSETGTANEQFF. Here the CDR3 DNA reads TGTGCCAGCAGCGAAACCGGGACAGCCAATGAGCAGTTCTTC.

V and J are TRBV9 and TRBJ2-3, with D possibly matching TRBD1 (6 bases). From germline, CDR1 is SGDLS and CDR2 YYNGEE. The CDR3 contains 16 residues. Trimming pared 0 bases from V and 2 bases from J, leaving 13 bases between. Here the CDR3 reads CASSVARGQNTDTQYF. The DNA of the CDR3 is TGTGCCAGCAGCGTAGCCCGGGGACAAAACACAGATACGCAGTATTTT. The entire variable domain, with the rest obtained from reference TRBV9 and TRBJ2-3, is as follows: DSGVTQTPKHLITATGQRVTLRCSPRSGDLSVYWYQQSLDQGLQFLIQYYNGEERAKGNILERFSAQQFPDLHSELNLSSLELGDSALYFCASSVARGQNTDTQYFGPGTRLTVL.

With respect to this clone: The same CDR3 can be traced to other DNA sequences in this sample. The chain employs TRBV5-6 and TRBJ1-2, with D uncertain. Germline-derived CDR1 and CDR2 are SGHDT and YYEEEE. The CDR3 consists of 11 residues. V was shortened by 2 bases and J by 8 bases, with 7 bases between the two germline ends. The CDR3 is CASSFGYGYTF. CDR3 DNA sequence: TGTGCCAGCAGCTTCGGATACGGCTACACCTTC. The variable domain in full, with the rest retrieved from reference TRBV5-6 and TRBJ1-2, is DAGVTQSPTHLIKTRGQQVTLRCSPKSGHDTVSWYQQALGQGPQFIFQYYEEEERQRGNFPDRFSGHQFPNYSSELNVNALLLGDSALYLCASSFGYGYTFGSGTRLTVV.

V gene TRBV24-1 combines with J gene TRBJ2-7; D tentatively fits TRBD1 or TRBD2 (5 bases each). The V end lost 7 bases, the J end lost 3 bases, and 18 bases lay between the germline ends. The CDR3 runs 15 residues. Germline CDR1 KGHDR, CDR2 SFDVKD. The CDR3 nucleotides read TGTGCCACCAGCCTAGAATCAGGGAGCTACTACGAGCAGTACTTC. It codes for CATSLESGSYYEQYF.

This clone showed up just a few times. The chain uses TRBV7-9 and TRBJ2-3; 8 positions match TRBD2. Germline CDR1 SEHNR, CDR2 FQNEAQ (reference sequence). V lost 5 bases, J lost 1 base, and 2 bases stayed unmatched. The CDR3 loop spans 14 amino acids. The CDR3 reads CASSAGGRTDTQYF. CDR3 DNA: TGTGCCAGCAGCGCGGGGGGCCGCACAGATACGCAGTATTTT.

V gene TRBV13 combines with J gene TRBJ2-2; TRBD2 might be the D (6 bases). V lost 5 bases to trimming and J lost 4 bases, with 17 bases between them. Germline V gives CDR1 PRHDT, CDR2 FYEKMQ (reference sequence). The CDR3 is 16 amino acids. The CDR3 region is CASSGRLGLGTGELFF. CDR3 coding DNA: TGTGCCAGCAGCGGACGACTAGGGTTGGGCACCGGGGAGCTGTTTTTT. The entire variable domain, with the rest obtained from reference TRBV13 and TRBJ2-2, is as follows: AAGVIQSPRHLIKEKRETATLKCYPIPRHDTVYWYQQGPGQDPQFLISFYEKMQSDKGSIPDRFSAQQFSDYHSELNMSSLELGDSALYFCASSGRLGLGTGELFFGEGSRLTVL.

The V gene is TRBV7-9, the J gene TRBJ2-7; tentatively, D is TRBD2 (6 bases). V was shortened by 4 bases and J by 2 bases, with 9 bases between the two germline ends. This CDR3 is 13 amino acids long. Germline loops: CDR1 SEHNR, CDR2 FQNEAQ (reference sequence). CDR3 bases: TGTGCCAGCAGCTACGGGAGTACCTACGAGCAGTACTTC. This codes for CASSYGSTYEQYF.

The V call is TRBV6-1, the J call TRBJ2-1; 8 nucleotides agree with TRBD2. V was pared by 3 bases and J by 9 bases, with 13 bases of the junction left unmatched. This CDR3 is 16 amino acids long. The V gene's germline CDR1 is MNHNS and CDR2 SASEGT. The DNA of the CDR3 is TGTGCCAGCAGTGACCACGCACGGGGGGGCTCGGGTGAGCAGTTCTTC. Translated: CASSDHARGGSGEQFF.